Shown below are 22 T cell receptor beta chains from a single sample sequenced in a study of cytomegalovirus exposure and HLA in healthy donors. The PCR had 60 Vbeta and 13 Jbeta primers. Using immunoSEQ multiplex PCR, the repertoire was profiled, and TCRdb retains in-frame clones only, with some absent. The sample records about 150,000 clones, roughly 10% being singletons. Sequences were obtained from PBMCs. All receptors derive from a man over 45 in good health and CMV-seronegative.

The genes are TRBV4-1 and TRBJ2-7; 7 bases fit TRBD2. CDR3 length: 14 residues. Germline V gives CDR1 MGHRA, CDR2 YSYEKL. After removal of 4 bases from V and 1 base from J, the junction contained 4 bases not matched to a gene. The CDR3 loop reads CASSREGRSYEQYF. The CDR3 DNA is TGCGCCAGCAGCCGGGAGGGGCGGTCCTACGAGCAGTACTTC.

CDR3 DNA: TGTGCCATCAAAAGCGGGAGTACGGACACCGGGGAGCTGTTTTTT. Translation: CAIKSGSTDTGELFF. V and J are TRBV10-3 and TRBJ2-2; TRBD2 aligns across 8 bases. V shed 7 bases, J shed 3 bases, and the junction held 7 bases outside the gene matches. The CDR3 contains 15 residues. Germline V gives CDR1 ENHRY, CDR2 SYGVKD.

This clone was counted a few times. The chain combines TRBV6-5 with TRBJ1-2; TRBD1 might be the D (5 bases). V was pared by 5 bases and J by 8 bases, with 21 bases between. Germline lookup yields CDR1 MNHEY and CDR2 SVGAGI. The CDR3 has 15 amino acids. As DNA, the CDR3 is TGTGCCAGCAGTCGAGCGGGGACCGACAATATGGGCTACACCTTC. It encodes CASSRAGTDNMGYTF.

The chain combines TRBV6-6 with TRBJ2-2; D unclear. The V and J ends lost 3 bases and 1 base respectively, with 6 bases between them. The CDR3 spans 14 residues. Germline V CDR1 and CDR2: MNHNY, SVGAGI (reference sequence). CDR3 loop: CASSYSLNTGELFF. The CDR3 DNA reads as TGTGCCAGCAGTTATAGTCTGAACACCGGGGAGCTGTTTTTT.

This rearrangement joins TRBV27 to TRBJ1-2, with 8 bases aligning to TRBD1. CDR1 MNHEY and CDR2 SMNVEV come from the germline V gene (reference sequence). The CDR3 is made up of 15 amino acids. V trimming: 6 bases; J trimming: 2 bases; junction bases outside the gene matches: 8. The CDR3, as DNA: TGTGCCAGCAGACTCTTGGACAGGGCCAACTATGGCTACACCTTC. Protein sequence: CASRLLDRANYGYTF.

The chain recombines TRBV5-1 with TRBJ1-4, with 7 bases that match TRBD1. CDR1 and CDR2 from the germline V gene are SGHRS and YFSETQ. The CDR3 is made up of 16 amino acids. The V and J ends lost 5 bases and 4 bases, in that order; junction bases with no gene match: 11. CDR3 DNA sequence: TGCGCCAGCAGGCCGGGGGCGGGACAGTATAATGAAAAACTGTTTTTT. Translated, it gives CASRPGAGQYNEKLFF.

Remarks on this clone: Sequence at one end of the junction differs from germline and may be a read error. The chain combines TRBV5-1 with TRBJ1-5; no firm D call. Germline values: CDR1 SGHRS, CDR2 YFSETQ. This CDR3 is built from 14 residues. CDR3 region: CASSLDQAGQPRHF. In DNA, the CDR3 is TGCGCCAGCAGCTTGGATCAGGCTGGCCAGCCCCGGCATTTT. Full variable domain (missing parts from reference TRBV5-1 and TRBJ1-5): KAGVTQTPRYLIKTRGQQVTLSCSPISGHRSVSWYQQTPGQGLQFLFEYFSETQRNKGNFPGRFSGRQFSNSRSEMNVSTLELGDSALYLCASSLDQAGQPRHFGDGTRLSIL.

The DNA for the CDR3 is TGTGCCAGCAGCCAAGAGCTACGATCTAGCACAGATACGCAGTATTTT. Protein sequence: CASSQELRSSTDTQYF. This sequence joins TRBV4-2 and TRBJ2-3; unclear D gene. CDR3 size: 16 residues. Trimming left V 0 bases short and J 0 bases short, with 10 bases between. Germline V gene lookup returns CDR1 LGHNA and CDR2 YNFKEQ.

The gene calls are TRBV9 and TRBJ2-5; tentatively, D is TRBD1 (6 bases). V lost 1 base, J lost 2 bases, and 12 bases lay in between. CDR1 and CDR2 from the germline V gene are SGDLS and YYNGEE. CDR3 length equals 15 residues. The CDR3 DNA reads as TGTGCCAGCAGCGTAAGAGCGCAGGGGCAAGAGACCCAGTACTTC. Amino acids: CASSVRAQGQETQYF.

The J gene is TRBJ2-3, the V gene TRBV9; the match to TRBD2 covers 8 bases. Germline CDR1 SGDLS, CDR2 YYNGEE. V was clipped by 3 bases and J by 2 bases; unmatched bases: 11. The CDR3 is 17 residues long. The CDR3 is CASSAGGGATPTDTQYF. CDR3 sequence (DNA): TGTGCCAGCAGCGCCGGGGGGGGAGCCACCCCCACAGATACGCAGTATTTT. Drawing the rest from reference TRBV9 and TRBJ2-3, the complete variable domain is DSGVTQTPKHLITATGQRVTLRCSPRSGDLSVYWYQQSLDQGLQFLIQYYNGEERAKGNILERFSAQQFPDLHSELNLSSLELGDSALYFCASSAGGGATPTDTQYFGPGTRLTVL.

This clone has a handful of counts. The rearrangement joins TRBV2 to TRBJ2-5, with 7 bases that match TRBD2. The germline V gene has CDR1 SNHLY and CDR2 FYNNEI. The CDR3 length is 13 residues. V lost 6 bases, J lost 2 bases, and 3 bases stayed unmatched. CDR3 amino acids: CASRLARQETQYF. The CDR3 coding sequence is TGTGCCAGCAGACTAGCGAGACAAGAGACCCAGTACTTC.

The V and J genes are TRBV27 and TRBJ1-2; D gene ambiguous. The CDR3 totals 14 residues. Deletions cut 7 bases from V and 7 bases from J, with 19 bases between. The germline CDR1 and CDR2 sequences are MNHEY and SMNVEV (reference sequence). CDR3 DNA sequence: TGTGCCAGCACCTCAAAGACGAGGGCGGCTGGCTACACCTTC. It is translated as CASTSKTRAAGYTF.

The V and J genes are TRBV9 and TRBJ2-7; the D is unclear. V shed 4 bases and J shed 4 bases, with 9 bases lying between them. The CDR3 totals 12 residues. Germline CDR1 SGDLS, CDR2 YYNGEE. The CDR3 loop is CASSPDSYEQYF. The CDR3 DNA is TGTGCCAGCAGCCCCGACTCGTACGAGCAGTACTTC.

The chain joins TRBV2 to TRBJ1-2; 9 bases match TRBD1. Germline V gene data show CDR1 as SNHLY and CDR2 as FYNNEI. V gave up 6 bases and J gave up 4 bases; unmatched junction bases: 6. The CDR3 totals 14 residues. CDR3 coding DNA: TGTGCCAGCAGGGCCGGGACAGGGCTCTATGGCTACACCTTC. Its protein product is CASRAGTGLYGYTF.

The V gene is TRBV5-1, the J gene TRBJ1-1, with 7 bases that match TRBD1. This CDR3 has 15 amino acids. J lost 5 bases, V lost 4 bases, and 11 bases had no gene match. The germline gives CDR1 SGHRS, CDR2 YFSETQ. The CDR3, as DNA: TGCGCCAGCAGCCTGACAGGGATGGGAAGGACTGAAGCTTTCTTT. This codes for CASSLTGMGRTEAFF. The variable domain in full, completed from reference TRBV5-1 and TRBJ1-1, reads KAGVTQTPRYLIKTRGQQVTLSCSPISGHRSVSWYQQTPGQGLQFLFEYFSETQRNKGNFPGRFSGRQFSNSRSEMNVSTLELGDSALYLCASSLTGMGRTEAFFGQGTRLTVV.

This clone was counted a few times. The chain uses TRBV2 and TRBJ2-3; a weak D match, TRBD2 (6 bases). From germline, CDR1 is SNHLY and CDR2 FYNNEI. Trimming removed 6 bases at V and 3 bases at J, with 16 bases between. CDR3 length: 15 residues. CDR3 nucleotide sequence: TGTGCCAGCAGAAAGACTAGTGGTTGGACAGATACGCAGTATTTT. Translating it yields CASRKTSGWTDTQYF.

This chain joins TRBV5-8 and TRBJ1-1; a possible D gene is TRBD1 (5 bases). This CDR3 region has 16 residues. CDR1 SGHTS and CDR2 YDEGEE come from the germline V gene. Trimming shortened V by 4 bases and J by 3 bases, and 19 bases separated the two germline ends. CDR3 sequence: CASSPFDSLLDTEAFF. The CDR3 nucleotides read TGTGCCAGCAGCCCGTTTGACAGTCTCTTGGACACTGAAGCTTTCTTT.

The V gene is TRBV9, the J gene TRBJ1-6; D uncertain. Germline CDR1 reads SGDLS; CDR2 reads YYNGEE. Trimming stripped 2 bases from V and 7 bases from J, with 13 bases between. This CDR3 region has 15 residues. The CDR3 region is CASSVPGIANSPLHF. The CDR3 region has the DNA TGTGCCAGCAGCGTCCCCGGGATAGCAAATTCACCCCTCCACTTT.

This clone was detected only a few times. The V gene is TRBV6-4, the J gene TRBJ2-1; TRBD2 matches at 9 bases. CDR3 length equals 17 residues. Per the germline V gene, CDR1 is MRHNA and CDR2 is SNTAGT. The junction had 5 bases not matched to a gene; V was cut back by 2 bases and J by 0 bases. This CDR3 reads CASSDTLAGHSYNEQFF. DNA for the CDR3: TGTGCCAGCAGTGACACACTAGCGGGCCACTCCTACAATGAGCAGTTCTTC.

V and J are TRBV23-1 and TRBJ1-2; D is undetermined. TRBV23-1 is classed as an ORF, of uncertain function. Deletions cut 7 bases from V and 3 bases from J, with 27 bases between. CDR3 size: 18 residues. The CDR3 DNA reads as TGCGCCAGCACCCATCTCCAAACCCATGTTGGGAGGGACTATGGCTACACCTTC. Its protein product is CASTHLQTHVGRDYGYTF.

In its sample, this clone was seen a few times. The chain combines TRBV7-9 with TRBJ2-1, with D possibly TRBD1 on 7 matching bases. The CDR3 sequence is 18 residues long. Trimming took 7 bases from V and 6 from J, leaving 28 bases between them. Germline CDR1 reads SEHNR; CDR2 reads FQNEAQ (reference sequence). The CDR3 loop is CASIPHGAGGKGGNEQFF. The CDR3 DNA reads TGTGCCAGCATCCCCCACGGGGCAGGGGGGAAAGGGGGCAATGAGCAGTTCTTC.

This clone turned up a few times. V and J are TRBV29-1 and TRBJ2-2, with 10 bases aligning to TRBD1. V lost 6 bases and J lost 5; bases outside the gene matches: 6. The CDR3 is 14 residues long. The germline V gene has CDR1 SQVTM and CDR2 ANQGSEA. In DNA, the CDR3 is TGCAGCGTCCAACGACAGGGGGCGACCGGGGAGCTGTTTTTT. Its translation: CSVQRQGATGELFF.